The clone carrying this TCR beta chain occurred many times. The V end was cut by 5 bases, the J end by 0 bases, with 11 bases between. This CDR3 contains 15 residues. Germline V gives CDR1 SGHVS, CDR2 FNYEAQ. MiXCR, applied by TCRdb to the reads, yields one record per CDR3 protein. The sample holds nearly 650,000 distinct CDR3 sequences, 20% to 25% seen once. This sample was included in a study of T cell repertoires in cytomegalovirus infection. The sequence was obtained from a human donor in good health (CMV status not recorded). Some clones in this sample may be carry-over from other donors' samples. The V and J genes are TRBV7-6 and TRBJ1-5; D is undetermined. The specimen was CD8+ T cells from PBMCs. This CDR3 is CASSEGRFSNQPQHF. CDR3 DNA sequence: TGTGCCAGCAGCGAAGGACGGTTTAGCAATCAGCCCCAGCATTTT.